These 15 T cell receptor beta chains were sequenced from one sample in a study of OX40 agonist ivuxolimab in advanced cancers. Assay used: immunoSEQ multiplex PCR; TCRdb lists only in-frame clones, some missing. The sample has 65,000 to 80,000 clones, approximately 84% seen once. Here the sequenced sample was CD4+ or CD8+ T cells sorted from blood, taken in a trial of the OX40 agonist ivuxolimab. All receptors come from an adult with an advanced solid tumor such as melanoma, head and neck, liver or kidney cancer.

The rearrangement uses TRBV2 and TRBJ2-7, with 9 bases aligning to TRBD1. Germline CDR1 SNHLY, CDR2 FYNNEI. With 6 bases clipped from V and 4 bases from J, the junction kept 10 bases outside the gene matches. CDR3 size: 15 residues. CDR3 sequence reads: CASRQQTGGLYEQYF. DNA for the CDR3: TGTGCCAGCAGGCAACAGACAGGGGGTCTGTACGAGCAGTACTTC.

The chain employs TRBV18 and TRBJ1-1, with D possibly matching TRBD1 (5 bases). This CDR3 is built from 13 residues. Germline CDR1 and CDR2: KGHSH and LQKENI. The V gene lost 5 bases and the J gene lost 2 bases, with 9 bases spanning the gap. CDR3 sequence (DNA): TGTGCCAGCTCAGCCGACAGAAACACTGAAGCTTTCTTT. Encoded protein: CASSADRNTEAFF.

This chain connects TRBV9 to TRBJ2-7; 9 bases line up with TRBD1. V was pared by 4 bases and J by 2 bases, with 13 bases of the junction left unmatched. Per the germline V gene, CDR1 is SGDLS and CDR2 is YYNGEE. The CDR3 is 17 residues long. The CDR3 nucleotides are TGTGCCAGCAGCCCTAGGGGGGGGACAGGGAATCCCTACGAGCAGTACTTC. Its translation: CASSPRGGTGNPYEQYF.

The chain links TRBV5-4 to TRBJ2-5; the D gene is possibly TRBD1 (6 bases). The V and J ends lost 1 base and 3 bases respectively, with 10 bases between them. Germline V gene lookup returns CDR1 SGHNT and CDR2 YYREEE (reference sequence). The CDR3 runs 14 residues. In nucleotides, the CDR3 is TGTGCCAGCAGCTTGAGAAGGGGGAAAGAGACCCAGTACTTC. Translated, it gives CASSLRRGKETQYF.

This clone was counted a few times. The chain couples TRBV6-6 to TRBJ1-1; D unresolved. The germline gives CDR1 MNHNY, CDR2 SVGAGI (reference sequence). Trimming removed 7 bases from V and 7 bases from J, with 19 bases in between. The CDR3 has 14 residues. The DNA of the CDR3 is TGTGCCAGCACAGTCTGGCAGGCGGGTAGTGAAGCTTTCTTT. Its translation is CASTVWQAGSEAFF.

J is TRBJ1-5 and V is TRBV29-1, with 7 bases fitting TRBD1. Germline CDR1 and CDR2: SQVTM and ANQGSEA. Trimming cost V 6 bases and J 4 bases; bases outside gene matches: 3. The CDR3 loop spans 12 amino acids. CDR3 coding DNA: TGCAGCGTGGGACAGCAAAATCAGCCCCAGCATTTT. Translation gives CSVGQQNQPQHF.

This chain connects TRBV7-2 to TRBJ1-2; possibly TRBD1 for D (5 bases). V gave up 2 bases and J gave up 4 bases, with 8 bases separating them. Germline V gene data show CDR1 as SGHTA and CDR2 as FQGNSA. This CDR3 has 13 residues. The CDR3 sequence is CASSLMGPYGYTF. The CDR3 DNA reads as TGTGCCAGCAGCTTAATGGGGCCCTATGGCTACACCTTC.

V gene TRBV5-8 combines with J gene TRBJ2-7; D is perhaps TRBD1 or TRBD2 (5 bases each). The CDR3 runs 15 residues. Germline-derived CDR1 and CDR2 are SGHTS and YDEGEE. V shed 5 bases and J shed 0 bases, with 15 bases lying between them. CDR3 amino acids: CASRTRDLSSYEQYF. Here the CDR3 DNA reads TGTGCCAGCAGGACCCGGGACCTGAGCTCCTACGAGCAGTACTTC.

V is TRBV7-2 and J is TRBJ2-7, with D perhaps matching TRBD1 (6 bases). V lost 5 bases, J lost 5 bases, and 13 bases lay in between. CDR1 is SGHTA, CDR2 FQGNSA, per germline. This CDR3 is 13 amino acids long. The CDR3: CASSLHRENEQYF. In DNA form, the CDR3 reads TGTGCCAGCAGCCTCCACAGGGAAAACGAGCAGTACTTC.

The genes are TRBV18 and TRBJ2-1; no reliable D call. Trimming left V 0 bases short and J 7 bases short, with 10 bases between. CDR1 and CDR2 from the germline V gene are KGHSH and LQKENI. This CDR3 spans 14 amino acids. The CDR3 region is CASSPPVDANEQFF. CDR3 nucleotide sequence: TGTGCCAGCTCACCACCGGTGGACGCGAATGAGCAGTTCTTC.

This clone was counted between two and nine times. This chain links TRBV4-2 with TRBJ1-2; D possibly corresponds to TRBD1 (5 bases). V dropped 4 bases and J dropped 3 bases, with 9 bases sitting between them. The CDR3 length is 13 residues. The germline gives CDR1 LGHNA, CDR2 YNFKEQ. Written as DNA, the CDR3 is TGTGCCAGCAGCCCACCGACAGACTATGGCTACACCTTC. This encodes CASSPPTDYGYTF.

A remark on this clone: At the DNA level, this CDR3 is encoded by other sequences in the same sample as well. This chain joins TRBV7-2 and TRBJ2-7; no definite D call. Trimming took 5 bases from V and 2 from J, leaving 7 bases between them. Per germline, CDR1 SGHTA and CDR2 FQGNSA. This CDR3 is 12 amino acids long. The CDR3, as DNA: TGTGCCAGCAGCCCTGGCCCCTACGAGCAGTACTTC. It is translated as CASSPGPYEQYF.

In regard to this clone: Other DNA sequences from this sample encode an identical CDR3 as well. This sequence joins TRBV29-1 and TRBJ2-3, with D perhaps matching TRBD2 (5 bases). CDR1 is SQVTM, CDR2 ANQGSEA, per germline. The CDR3 loop spans 13 amino acids. Trimming removed 2 bases at V and 2 bases at J, with 8 bases between. The CDR3 spells CSVERGNTDTQYF. In nucleotides, the CDR3 is TGCAGCGTTGAAAGAGGGAACACAGATACGCAGTATTTT.

This chain joins TRBV7-3 and TRBJ2-2, with a weak D call TRBD2 (7 bases). The germline V and J ends were trimmed by 11 bases and 4 bases, with 14 bases remaining between them. The CDR3 covers 13 residues. Germline V gene sequence: CDR1 SGHTA, CDR2 FQGTGA. CDR3 coding DNA: TGTGCCTCCAGGGGAGGGGGCACCGGGGAGCTGTTTTTT. As protein: CASRGGGTGELFF. Complete variable domain (other parts from reference TRBV7-3 and TRBJ2-2): GAGVSQTPSNKVTEKGKYVELRCDPISGHTALYWYRQSLGQGPEFLIYFQGTGAADDSGLPNDRFFAVRPEGSVSTLKIQRTERGDSAVYLCASRGGGTGELFFGEGSRLTVL.

This clone was detected a few times. V usage is TRBV6-5 and J usage is TRBJ2-4; possibly TRBD1 for D (5 bases). Trimming took off 0 bases at V and 3 bases at J, with 9 bases between the two ends. The length of the CDR3 is 15 residues. The V gene's germline CDR1 is MNHEY and CDR2 SVGAGI. DNA for the CDR3: TGTGCCAGCAGTTACTCTAGGGGTGGCAAAAACATTCAGTACTTC. Protein: CASSYSRGGKNIQYF.